Only a few counts were recorded for the clone carrying this TCR beta chain. Within the sample, other DNA sequences also encode this same CDR3. This table comes from immunoSEQ multiplex PCR, and its TCRdb copy is limited to in-frame clones, with some not included. The sample yields 630,000 or so clones, around 87% seen once. The data were taken from a study of shared T cell receptors in the human thymus. These data were likewise used in another study, on human thymus T cells. According to that study: Having surgery to correct congenital heart defects, healthy Finnish infants acted as the donors. Seemingly biased V and J gene usage marked thymic and blood repertoires.

This TCR derives from a boy younger than two with a congenital heart defect. Sequenced sample: thymocytes.

The CDR3 sequence: CASSYSMNTEAFF. DNA for the CDR3: TGTGCCAGCAGTTATTCAATGAACACTGAAGCTTTCTTT. The chain has TRBV6-5 and TRBJ1-1; D remains ambiguous. V lost 3 bases and J lost 0, with 5 bases in between. Per germline, CDR1 MNHEY and CDR2 SVGAGI. The CDR3 has 13 residues.